The 15 T cell receptor beta chains reported below all come from one sample, sequenced in a study of blood T cells in healthy people across ages. Alongside a J-beta primer mix, a sample-barcoded 5' primer served in a second PCR lasting about 7 to 12 cycles. TCRdb reanalysed the 5' RACE reads using MiXCR and keeps one entry per CDR3 protein. The data contain approximately 800,000 distinct CDR3 sequences, roughly 24% of them singletons. The sample also formed part of further work on T cells of mothers and their children.

Source material: blood. These receptors were taken from a boy aged 5-17 years in good health.

This clonotype was seen repeatedly, ten times or more. The gene calls are TRBV3-1 and TRBJ2-5; D call uncertain. CDR3 length equals 11 residues. V lost 1 base, J lost 5 bases, and 2 bases lay in between. Germline lookup yields CDR1 LGHDT and CDR2 YNNKEL (reference sequence). The CDR3 DNA reads TGTGCCAGCAGCCAAGGGGAGACCCAGTACTTC. Its protein is CASSQGETQYF.

The chain uses TRBV28 and TRBJ2-6; D is ambiguous. V lost 5 bases and J 0 bases, leaving 11 bases between the germline ends. Germline V gene data show CDR1 as MDHEN and CDR2 as SYDVKM. The CDR3 runs 16 residues. The CDR3 DNA is TGTGCCAGCAGTCTAGACACAGTCTCTGGGGCCAACGTCCTGACTTTC. It is translated as CASSLDTVSGANVLTF.

The genes are TRBV12-3 or TRBV12-4 and TRBJ1-3; D call uncertain. V was cut by 6 bases and J by 0 bases, with 15 bases left in between. The CDR3 extends over 16 amino acids. The CDR3 reads CASSSGPGPSGNTIYF. The CDR3 region has the DNA TGTGCCAGCAGCTCTGGGCCAGGCCCCTCTGGAAACACCATATATTTT.

This clonotype was counted a few times. The chain recombines TRBV5-1 with TRBJ1-1; D possibly corresponds to TRBD1 (5 bases). Germline CDR1 and CDR2: SGHRS and YFSETQ. Between the trimmed V and J ends, which lost 1 base and 11 bases, there was a span of 9 bases. This CDR3 region has 11 residues. The CDR3 reads CASSLRGDAFF. In DNA form, the CDR3 reads TGCGCCAGCAGCTTGAGGGGAGACGCTTTCTTT.

This chain's CDR3 is CSVSGLAGALNTGELFF. The CDR3 coding sequence is TGCAGCGTTTCGGGCCTAGCGGGGGCCTTGAACACCGGGGAGCTGTTTTTT. The chain uses TRBV29-1 and TRBJ2-2; 10 bases align to TRBD2. The J segment lost 1 base and the V segment lost 5 bases, leaving 10 bases of the junction unmatched. Germline V gives CDR1 SQVTM, CDR2 ANQGSEA. CDR3 length: 17 amino acids.

This clonotype was recorded many times. The V call is TRBV12-3 or TRBV12-4, the J call TRBJ2-1; D might be TRBD1 (6 bases). CDR3 length: 14 residues. The V and J ends lost 5 bases and 4 bases respectively, with 12 bases between them. Here the CDR3 reads CASSLGQAYNEQFF. Here the CDR3 DNA reads TGTGCCAGCAGTCTGGGACAAGCTTACAATGAGCAGTTCTTC.

This clonotype was seen only a few times. This chain uses TRBV6-5 with TRBJ1-2; 7 nucleotides align to TRBD1. Germline CDR1 is MNHEY and CDR2 is SVGAGI. The CDR3 is made up of 15 amino acids. V gave up 6 bases and J gave up 5 bases; unmatched junction bases: 12. The CDR3 protein is CASRKQQGPGYGYTF. CDR3 in DNA: TGTGCCAGCAGAAAACAACAGGGGCCGGGGTATGGCTACACCTTC.

The J gene is TRBJ1-2, the V gene TRBV25-1, with TRBD1 matching 8 bases. Germline values: CDR1 MGHDK, CDR2 SYGVNS. Trimming took 5 bases from V and 4 from J; bases not matched to a gene: 6. The CDR3 runs to 14 residues. The CDR3 DNA reads as TGTGCCAGCAGTCCCGGGACAGGCATCTATGGCTACACCTTC. Amino acid sequence: CASSPGTGIYGYTF.

V is TRBV19 and J is TRBJ2-7; D possibly corresponds to TRBD1 (5 bases). In germline, CDR1 is LNHDA, CDR2 SQIVND (reference sequence). This CDR3 is built from 15 residues. Trimming pared 3 bases from V and 3 bases from J, leaving 15 bases between. The chain's CDR3 is CASSISGHTDYEQYF. The CDR3 coding sequence is TGTGCCAGTAGTATCTCAGGACATACGGACTACGAGCAGTACTTC.

This chain uses TRBV20-1 with TRBJ2-1, with D possibly being TRBD2 (7 bases). With 6 bases removed from V and 6 bases from J, the gap between germline ends came to 24 bases. CDR1 and CDR2 from the germline V gene are DFQATT and SNEGSKA (reference sequence). This CDR3 contains 16 residues. The CDR3 DNA reads TGCAGTGCCCGAACTTTGGGGGGGCTAAAGGTCAATGAGCAGTTCTTC. Protein sequence: CSARTLGGLKVNEQFF.

This clonotype came up a few times. The chain carries TRBV5-5 and TRBJ2-5; 7 nucleotides align to TRBD2. The CDR3 runs to 13 residues. The J segment lost 4 bases and the V segment lost 4 bases, leaving 4 bases of the junction unmatched. Germline lookup yields CDR1 SGHKS and CDR2 YYEKEE (reference sequence). CDR3 residues: CASSDQRGETQYF. The CDR3 DNA reads TGTGCCAGCAGCGACCAGCGGGGAGAGACCCAGTACTTC.

This clonotype was counted only a few times. The rearrangement uses TRBV12-3 or TRBV12-4 and TRBJ2-3; TRBD2 aligns across 15 bases. The CDR3 spans 19 residues. V trimming: 5 bases; J trimming: 0 bases; junction bases outside the gene matches: 9. The CDR3 spells CASSDTTGTSGGSTDTQYF. The DNA of the CDR3 is TGTGCCAGCAGTGATACTACCGGGACTAGCGGGGGGAGCACAGATACGCAGTATTTT.

DNA for the CDR3: TGTGCCAGCGCGTCGGGCGGGGCGGGGGGTGAGCAGTTCTTC. Translating gives CASASGGAGGEQFF. V and J are TRBV9 and TRBJ2-1; 8 positions match TRBD2. In germline, CDR1 is SGDLS, CDR2 YYNGEE. The CDR3 is 14 amino acids. V gave up 7 bases and J gave up 9 bases; unmatched junction bases: 12.

Only a few counts were recorded for this clonotype. This chain links TRBV3-1 with TRBJ2-1; D uncertain. V shed 1 base and J shed 8 bases, with 21 bases lying between them. Germline-derived CDR1 and CDR2 are LGHDT and YNNKEL (reference sequence). The length of the CDR3 is 17 residues. CDR3: CASSQGTHPTAPYEQFF. DNA for the CDR3: TGTGCCAGCAGCCAAGGGACCCACCCCACCGCTCCGTATGAGCAGTTCTTC.

This clonotype appeared many times. The V gene is TRBV20-1, the J gene TRBJ2-7; D is possibly TRBD1 (8 bases). Trimming stripped 6 bases from V and 3 bases from J, with 18 bases between. Germline assignment: CDR1 DFQATT and CDR2 SNEGSKA (reference sequence). The CDR3 totals 14 residues. CDR3 sequence (DNA): TGCAGTGCGAAAAGGACAGGGAGGGACTACGAGCAGTACTTC. Translating it yields CSAKRTGRDYEQYF.